These 17 T cell receptor beta chains originate from one sample sequenced in a study of early T cells in non-severe SARS-CoV-2 infection. TCRdb analysed the 5' RACE reads with MiXCR anew, one entry per CDR3 protein. The sample consists of some 40,000 distinct CDR3 sequences, roughly an eighth of them appearing once. Sequenced sample: whole blood. Source of these receptors: an adult who was a healthcare worker with PCR-confirmed SARS-CoV-2 infection or an uninfected control (not recorded which).

V and J are TRBV4-1 and TRBJ1-2, with D possibly matching TRBD1 (5 bases). The CDR3 consists of 15 residues. The V gene lost 1 base and the J gene lost 6 bases, with 15 bases spanning the gap. Germline lookup yields CDR1 MGHRA and CDR2 YSYEKL. DNA of the CDR3: TGCGCCAGCAGCCAAGTAAAAGGGGCGCAGAATGGCTACACCTTC. As protein: CASSQVKGAQNGYTF.

The chain carries TRBV7-3 and TRBJ2-5; D possibly corresponds to TRBD2 (7 bases). With 3 bases removed from V and 1 base from J, the gap between germline ends came to 27 bases. Germline V lookup: CDR1 SGHTA, CDR2 FQGTGA. CDR3 length: 20 residues. In DNA form, the CDR3 reads TGTGCCAGCAGCTTTACCCCCTTAGCCGGCGGGGGCTCCGGCCAAGAGACCCAGTACTTC. Encoded protein: CASSFTPLAGGGSGQETQYF.

In this sample, this clonotype turned up many times. The chain is built from TRBV4-1 and TRBJ2-3, with D unclear. The germline V and J ends were trimmed by 4 bases and 4 bases, with 18 bases remaining between them. The CDR3 has 16 residues. Germline-derived CDR1 and CDR2 are MGHRA and YSYEKL. CDR3 sequence reads: CASSPQPRRNPDTQYF. In DNA form, the CDR3 reads TGCGCCAGCAGCCCTCAACCTAGGCGAAATCCAGATACGCAGTATTTT.

This clonotype was detected ten times or more. The V gene is TRBV6-1, the J gene TRBJ2-3; TRBD1 agrees at 7 bases. CDR3 length: 13 amino acids. Trimming removed 6 bases from V and 2 bases from J; junction bases left unmatched: 2. Looked up from germline, CDR1 is MNHNS and CDR2 is SASEGT. The CDR3 region has the DNA TGTGCCAGCAGAGGGGGCAACACAGATACGCAGTATTTT. Translating it yields CASRGGNTDTQYF.

Only a few counts were recorded for this clonotype. This sequence joins TRBV18 and TRBJ1-1; 10 bases map to TRBD1. CDR3 length equals 19 residues. Germline loops: CDR1 KGHSH, CDR2 LQKENI. The V and J ends lost 3 bases and 0 bases, in that order; junction bases with no gene match: 13. As DNA, the CDR3 is TGTGCCAGCTCACCGCTGGGGACAGGGGTGGTAAAGTTGAACACTGAAGCTTTCTTT. It yields the protein CASSPLGTGVVKLNTEAFF.

This clonotype showed up many times. The chain combines TRBV11-2 with TRBJ2-3; tentatively, D is TRBD2 (5 bases). CDR3 length equals 17 residues. Germline lookup yields CDR1 SGHAT and CDR2 FQNNGV. Trimming pared 5 bases from V and 0 bases from J, leaving 18 bases between. The CDR3 nucleotides read TGTGCCAGCAGCCCCCACCACCGGGGAACTAGCACAGATACGCAGTATTTT. The encoded protein is CASSPHHRGTSTDTQYF.

The DNA of the CDR3 is TGTGCCAGCAGCTTAAACCAAGAGACCCAGTACTTC. Translating it yields CASSLNQETQYF. The chain uses TRBV11-2 and TRBJ2-5, with unresolved D. Per the germline V gene, CDR1 is SGHAT and CDR2 is FQNNGV. The V and J ends lost 2 bases and 0 bases respectively, with 1 base between them. The CDR3 totals 12 residues. Using reference TRBV11-2 and TRBJ2-5 for the parts outside the CDR3, the full variable domain is EAGVAQSPRYKIIEKRQSVAFWCNPISGHATLYWYQQILGQGPKLLIQFQNNGVVDDSQLPKDRFSAERLKGVDSTLKIQPAKLEDSAVYLCASSLNQETQYFGPGTRLLVL.

The V and J genes are TRBV24-1 and TRBJ2-3, with D possibly being TRBD2 (8 bases). Between the trimmed V and J ends, which lost 2 bases and 4 bases, there was a span of 18 bases. This CDR3 is built from 17 residues. The V gene's germline CDR1 is KGHDR and CDR2 SFDVKD. CDR3 residues: CATSDSQGGLESDTQYF. The CDR3 region has the DNA TGTGCCACCAGTGATTCCCAGGGGGGACTAGAATCAGATACGCAGTATTTT.

This clonotype has a handful of counts. V and J are TRBV3-1 and TRBJ2-1; 12 bases are shared with TRBD2. J gave up 2 bases and V 5 bases, and 10 bases lay outside the gene matches. This CDR3 is 18 amino acids long. From germline, CDR1 is LGHDT and CDR2 YNNKEL (reference sequence). The CDR3, as DNA: TGTGCCAGCAGCAAGAGCCTAGCGGGAGGGACTACCTACAATGAGCAGTTCTTC. Amino acids: CASSKSLAGGTTYNEQFF.

The chain combines TRBV6-5 with TRBJ1-4; possible D gene TRBD1, 6 bases. This CDR3 region has 15 residues. Germline values: CDR1 MNHEY, CDR2 SVGAGI. Between the trimmed V and J ends, which lost 2 bases and 3 bases, there was a span of 10 bases. DNA of the CDR3: TGTGCCAGCAGTTACCTGGGGGCTCCTAATGAAAAACTGTTTTTT. Amino acids: CASSYLGAPNEKLFF.

This clonotype was counted ten times or more. The CDR3 nucleotides read TGTGCCAGCAGTATGGCGGGGGGCAACACTGAAGCTTTCTTT. It specifies CASSMAGGNTEAFF. This chain connects TRBV7-6 to TRBJ1-1, with D maybe TRBD1 (6 bases). Germline assignment: CDR1 SGHVS and CDR2 FNYEAQ. Trimming stripped 6 bases from V and 2 bases from J, with 13 bases between. The CDR3 has 14 residues.

This clonotype was counted at least ten times. The chain combines TRBV29-1 with TRBJ2-1, with 11 bases identical to TRBD2. This CDR3 comprises 16 residues. J was trimmed by 4 bases and V by 2 bases; bases with no gene match: 7. CDR1 SQVTM and CDR2 ANQGSEA come from the germline V gene. The CDR3 region has the DNA TGCAGCGTTGAACTAGCGGGGGGCCCTCGGTACAATGAGCAGTTCTTC. It translates to CSVELAGGPRYNEQFF.

In this sample, this clonotype turned up a few times. V gene TRBV10-3 combines with J gene TRBJ2-7; TRBD1 agrees at 9 bases. The CDR3 consists of 13 residues. After removal of 7 bases from V and 7 bases from J, the junction contained 8 bases not matched to a gene. Germline CDR1 ENHRY, CDR2 SYGVKD. For the CDR3, the DNA is TGTGCCATCATGGGACAGGGTAGTGGGGAGCAGTACTTC. Protein product: CAIMGQGSGEQYF.

The sample holds many counts of this clonotype. The genes are TRBV6-6 and TRBJ1-3; TRBD1 matches at 7 bases. This CDR3 spans 11 amino acids. Per the germline V gene, CDR1 is MNHNY and CDR2 is SVGAGI (reference sequence). Trimming cost V 6 bases and J 7 bases; bases outside gene matches: 0. CDR3 DNA sequence: TGTGCCAGCAGGACAGGGAACACCATATATTTT. This encodes CASRTGNTIYF.

The J gene is TRBJ2-1, the V gene TRBV12-3 or TRBV12-4, with D possibly TRBD2 on 5 matching bases. The CDR3 length is 14 residues. V was shortened by 3 bases and J by 10 bases, with 16 bases between the two germline ends. This CDR3 is CASSFGHGGGEQFF. The DNA for the CDR3 is TGTGCCAGCAGTTTTGGGCATGGAGGCGGAGAGCAGTTCTTC.

This clonotype was detected many times. This chain joins TRBV9 and TRBJ2-1; 7 positions agree with TRBD2. The CDR3 loop spans 15 amino acids. Germline V gives CDR1 SGDLS, CDR2 YYNGEE. After removal of 6 bases from V and 0 bases from J, the junction contained 6 bases not matched to a gene. The CDR3 here is CASNEAGNSYNEQFF. Written as DNA, the CDR3 is TGTGCCAGCAACGAAGCGGGGAACTCCTACAATGAGCAGTTCTTC.

The chain links TRBV20-1 to TRBJ2-1, with TRBD2 identical over 8 bases. The J segment lost 2 bases and the V segment lost 1 base, leaving 1 base of the junction unmatched. This CDR3 region has 14 residues. Germline CDR1 is DFQATT and CDR2 is SNEGSKA (reference sequence). This CDR3 reads CSARVAGPYNEQFF. In nucleotides, the CDR3 is TGCAGTGCTAGAGTAGCGGGACCCTACAATGAGCAGTTCTTC.